Listed below are T cell receptor beta chains from one sample, sequenced in a study of siplizumab effects on memory and regulatory T cells. Here immunoSEQ multiplex PCR was the method, and the copy in TCRdb shows in-frame clones only, minus some. The data contain some 97,000 clones, 92% of them seen just once; the ten biggest clones take up 0.55% to 0.95%. Sequencing input: Tregs sorted from blood. These receptor sequences come from a human donor in good health. Both conserved end residues are trimmed from each CDR3. A D gene is named only where the DNA matches it firmly.

J gene,V gene,D gene,CDR3 protein
TRBJ1-1,TRBV10-3,TRBD1,AISETGQGHTEAF
TRBJ2-3,TRBV6-6,-,ASAFPTDTQY
TRBJ2-2,TRBV5-1,-,ASSLGGEVPGELF
TRBJ2-2,TRBV7-3,TRBD2,ASSLQRGSGELF
TRBJ2-1,TRBV5-1,TRBD1,ASSFAGQGYNEQF
TRBJ2-2,TRBV29-1,TRBD2,SGRTSGMGTGELF
TRBJ2-3,TRBV5-1,TRBD1,ASSDRDRGALTQY
TRBJ1-2,TRBV7-2,-,ASSLLGVVNYGYT
TRBJ2-7,TRBV6-4,-,ASSELAGMGYEQY
TRBJ1-1,TRBV10-3,TRBD1,AISDMDRWAF
TRBJ2-3,TRBV20-1,-,SARFTDTQY
TRBJ1-4,TRBV28,-,ASSLSGFSAEKLF
TRBJ2-3,TRBV7-9,-,ASSLESPLQFGTDTQY
TRBJ2-7,TRBV4-1,-,ASSQGYISTTGIEQY
TRBJ2-7,TRBV5-1,TRBD1,ASRDRVSYEQY
TRBJ1-1,TRBV27,-,ASSSPPSVGANTEAF
TRBJ2-4,TRBV4-1,TRBD2,ASSQVGGRASAKNIQY
TRBJ1-5,TRBV2,TRBD1,ASNRQGGNQPQH
TRBJ2-5,TRBV20-1,-,SAGVVETQY
TRBJ2-1,TRBV4-1,TRBD2,ASRLAGGPHEQF
TRBJ2-1,TRBV7-8,TRBD2,ASSPGRGSSYNEQF
TRBJ2-2,TRBV10-3,TRBD1,AISDWTGRRFGNTGELF
TRBJ2-7,TRBV18,TRBD2,ASSLSGPSYEQY
TRBJ1-6,TRBV7-2,-,ASSLVIFSNSPLH
TRBJ1-2,TRBV29-1,-,STSSAYYGYT
TRBJ2-7,TRBV10-3,TRBD2,ALRGGLDFEQY
TRBJ2-5,TRBV5-1,TRBD2,APSGEREETQY
TRBJ1-1,TRBV7-8,-,ASSQKGENTEAF
TRBJ2-1,TRBV5-1,TRBD2,ASSGTSGSSYNEQF
TRBJ1-1,TRBV27,TRBD1,ASSLISTGGQTEAF
TRBJ2-7,TRBV11-2,-,ASSHGQTYEQY
TRBJ2-7,TRBV15,TRBD2,ATSRDSSGDNYEQY
TRBJ1-5,TRBV27,TRBD1,ASSMGAGQGYQPQH